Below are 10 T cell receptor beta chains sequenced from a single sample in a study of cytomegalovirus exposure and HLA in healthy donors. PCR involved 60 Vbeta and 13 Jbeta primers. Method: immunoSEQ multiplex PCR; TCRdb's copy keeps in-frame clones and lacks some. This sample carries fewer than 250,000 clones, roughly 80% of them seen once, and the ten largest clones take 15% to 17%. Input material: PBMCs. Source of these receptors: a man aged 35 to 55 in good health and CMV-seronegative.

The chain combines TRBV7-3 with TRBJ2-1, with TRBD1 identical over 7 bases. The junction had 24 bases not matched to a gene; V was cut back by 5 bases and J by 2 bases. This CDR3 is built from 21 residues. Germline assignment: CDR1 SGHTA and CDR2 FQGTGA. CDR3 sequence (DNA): TGTGCCAGCAGCATACCGGGGCCCGGGACAGCCACCTTAAAGACCTACAATGAGCAGTTCTTC. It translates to CASSIPGPGTATLKTYNEQFF. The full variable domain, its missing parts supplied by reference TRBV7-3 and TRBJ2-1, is GAGVSQTPSNKVTEKGKYVELRCDPISGHTALYWYRQSLGQGPEFLIYFQGTGAADDSGLPNDRFFAVRPEGSVSTLKIQRTERGDSAVYLCASSIPGPGTATLKTYNEQFFGPGTRLTVL.

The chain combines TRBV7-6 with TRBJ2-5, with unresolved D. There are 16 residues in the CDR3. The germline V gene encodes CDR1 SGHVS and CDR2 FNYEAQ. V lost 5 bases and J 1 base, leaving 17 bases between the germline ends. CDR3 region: CASSTSLPARQETQYF. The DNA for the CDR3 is TGTGCCAGCAGCACATCTCTCCCAGCGCGCCAAGAGACCCAGTACTTC.

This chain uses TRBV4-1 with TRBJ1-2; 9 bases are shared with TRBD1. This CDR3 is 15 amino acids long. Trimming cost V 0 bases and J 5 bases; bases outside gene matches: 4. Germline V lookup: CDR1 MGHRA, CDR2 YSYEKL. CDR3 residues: CASSQDEGTGYGYTF. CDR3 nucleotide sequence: TGCGCCAGCAGCCAAGATGAAGGGACAGGGTATGGCTACACCTTC.

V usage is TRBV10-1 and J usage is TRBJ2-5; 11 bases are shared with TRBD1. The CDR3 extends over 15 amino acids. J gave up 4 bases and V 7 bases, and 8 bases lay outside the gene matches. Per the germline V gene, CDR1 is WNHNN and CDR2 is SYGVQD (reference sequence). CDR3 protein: CASNTGTGGSETQYF. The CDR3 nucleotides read TGCGCCAGCAATACCGGGACAGGGGGATCAGAGACCCAGTACTTC.

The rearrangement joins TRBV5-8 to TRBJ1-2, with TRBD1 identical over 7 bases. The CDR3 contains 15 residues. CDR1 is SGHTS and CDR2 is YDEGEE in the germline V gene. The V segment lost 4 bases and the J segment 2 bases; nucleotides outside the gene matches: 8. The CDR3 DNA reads TGTGCCAGCAGCGAAACAGGGGCTGGGAACTATGGCTACACCTTC. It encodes CASSETGAGNYGYTF.

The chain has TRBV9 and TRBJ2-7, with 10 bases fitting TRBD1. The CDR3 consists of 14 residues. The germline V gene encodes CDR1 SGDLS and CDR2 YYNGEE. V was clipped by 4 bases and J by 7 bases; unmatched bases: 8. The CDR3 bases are TGTGCCAGCAGCATACGACAGGGGGCGGGGGAGCAGTACTTC. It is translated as CASSIRQGAGEQYF.

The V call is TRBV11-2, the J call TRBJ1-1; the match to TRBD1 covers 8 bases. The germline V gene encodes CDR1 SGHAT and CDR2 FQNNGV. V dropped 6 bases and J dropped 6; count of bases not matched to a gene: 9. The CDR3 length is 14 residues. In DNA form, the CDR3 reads TGTGCCAGCAGTCAGGGACAGGCGGGCTCTGAAGCTTTCTTT. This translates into CASSQGQAGSEAFF.

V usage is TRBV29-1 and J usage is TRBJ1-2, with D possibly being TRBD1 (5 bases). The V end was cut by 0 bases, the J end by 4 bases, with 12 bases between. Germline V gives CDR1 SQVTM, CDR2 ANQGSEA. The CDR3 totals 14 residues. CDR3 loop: CSVEDREGIYGYTF. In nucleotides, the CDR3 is TGCAGCGTTGAAGACAGGGAGGGAATCTATGGCTACACCTTC.

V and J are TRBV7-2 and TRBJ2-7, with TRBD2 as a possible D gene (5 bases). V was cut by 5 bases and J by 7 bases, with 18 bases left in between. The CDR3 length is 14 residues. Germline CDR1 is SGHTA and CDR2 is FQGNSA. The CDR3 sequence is CASSPLVETGEQYF. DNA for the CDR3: TGTGCCAGCAGCCCCCTAGTGGAGACGGGGGAGCAGTACTTC. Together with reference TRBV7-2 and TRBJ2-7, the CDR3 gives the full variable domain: GAGVSQSPSNKVTEKGKDVELRCDPISGHTALYWYRQSLGQGLEFLIYFQGNSAPDKSGLPSDRFSAERTGGSVSTLTIQRTQQEDSAVYLCASSPLVETGEQYFGPGTRLTVT.

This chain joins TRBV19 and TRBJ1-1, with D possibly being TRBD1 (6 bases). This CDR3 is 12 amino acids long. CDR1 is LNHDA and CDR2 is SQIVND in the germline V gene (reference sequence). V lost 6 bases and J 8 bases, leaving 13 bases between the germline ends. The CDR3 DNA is TGTGCCAGTAGAGCACAGGGATTCGAAGCTTTCTTT. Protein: CASRAQGFEAFF.